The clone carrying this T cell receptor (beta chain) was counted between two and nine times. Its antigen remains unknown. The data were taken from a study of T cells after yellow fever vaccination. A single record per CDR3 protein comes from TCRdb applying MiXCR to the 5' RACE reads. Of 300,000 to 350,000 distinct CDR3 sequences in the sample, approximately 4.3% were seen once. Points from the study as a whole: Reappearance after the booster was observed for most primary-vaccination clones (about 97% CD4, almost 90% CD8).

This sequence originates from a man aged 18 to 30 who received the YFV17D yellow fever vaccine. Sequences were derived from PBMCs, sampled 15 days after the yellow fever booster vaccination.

The DNA of the CDR3 is TGTGCCAGCAGTTTCCTAGAACAGGGGGCTTTTGGCTACACCTTC. This gives the protein CASSFLEQGAFGYTF. V and J are TRBV28 and TRBJ1-2; TRBD1 matches at 9 bases. CDR3 length equals 15 residues. Losses at the gene ends were 3 bases for V and 7 bases for J; bases not matched to a gene: 9. Germline V gene sequence: CDR1 MDHEN, CDR2 SYDVKM.